This T cell receptor (beta chain) is drawn from a study of control samples from healthy donors and cancer patients. The CDR3 has 13 residues. The ends were cut back, 3 bases at V and 6 bases at J, with 11 bases in the middle. Germline CDR1 reads KGHSH; CDR2 reads LQKENI. Only in-frame clones appear in the TCRdb table, and some are missing; sequencing was by immunoSEQ multiplex PCR. The table lists 230,000 or so clones, around 94% of them singletons. The sample comprised blood. V is TRBV18 and J is TRBJ1-1; D is perhaps TRBD1 (5 bases). The TCR was taken from a man aged 45-65 years in good health. CDR3 sequence: CASSPLAGSEAFF. CDR3 DNA sequence: TGTGCCAGCTCACCCCTGGCAGGGTCTGAAGCTTTCTTT. Together with reference TRBV18 and TRBJ1-1, the CDR3 gives the full variable domain: NAGVMQNPRHLVRRRGQEARLRCSPMKGHSHVYWYRQLPEEGLKFMVYLQKENIIDESGMPKERFSAEFPKEGPSILRIQQVVRGDSAAYFCASSPLAGSEAFFGQGTRLTVV.